These 4 T cell receptor beta chains were all obtained from the same sample, sequenced in a study of blood T cells in healthy people across ages. Then a second PCR, running roughly 7 to 12 cycles, was carried out with a sample-barcoded 5' primer and a J-beta primer mix. MiXCR was run by TCRdb on the 5' RACE reads, yielding one entry per CDR3 protein. Among some 1.5 million distinct CDR3 sequences listed, roughly 28% were seen once. Material for sequencing was blood. The receptors shown here come from a woman in her 30s in good health.

This clonotype was counted a few times. In nucleotides, the CDR3 is TGTGCCAGCAGTGGCGGGACAGCGGGGGAGCAGTACTTC. Protein product: CASSGGTAGEQYF. V gene TRBV6-5 combines with J gene TRBJ2-7, with D perhaps TRBD1 or TRBD2 (7 bases each). The CDR3 sequence is 13 residues long. Germline loops: CDR1 MNHEY, CDR2 SVGAGI. V was trimmed by 5 bases and J by 7 bases, leaving 15 bases between them.

This clonotype was seen ten or more times. The chain joins TRBV7-2 to TRBJ1-6, with D hard to call. The germline V gene encodes CDR1 SGHTA and CDR2 FQGNSA. This CDR3 comprises 12 residues. The V gene lost 4 bases and the J gene lost 2 bases, with 0 bases spanning the gap. CDR3 protein: CASSSYNSPLHF. The CDR3, as DNA: TGTGCCAGCAGCTCCTATAATTCACCCCTCCACTTT.

The rearrangement links TRBV29-1 to TRBJ2-7; TRBD1 aligns across 12 bases. The CDR3 has 14 amino acids. Germline loops: CDR1 SQVTM, CDR2 ANQGSEA. V dropped 5 bases and J dropped 5; count of bases not matched to a gene: 7. The CDR3 DNA reads as TGCAGCGTTAGAGGGGGACAGGGGGCGGACGAGCAGTACTTC. Translation: CSVRGGQGADEQYF.

V is TRBV28 and J is TRBJ1-1; a weak D match, TRBD1 (5 bases). The V gene lost 4 bases and the J gene lost 6 bases, with 15 bases spanning the gap. Germline CDR1 and CDR2: MDHEN and SYDVKM. The CDR3 contains 14 residues. The CDR3 loop reads CASSSRAPGPEAFF. The CDR3 nucleotides read TGTGCCAGCAGTTCCAGGGCCCCCGGCCCTGAAGCTTTCTTT. Full variable domain (missing parts from reference TRBV28 and TRBJ1-1): DVKVTQSSRYLVKRTGEKVFLECVQDMDHENMFWYRQDPGLGLRLIYFSYDVKMKEKGDIPEGYSVSREKKERFSLILESASTNQTSMYLCASSSRAPGPEAFFGQGTRLTVV.